The TCR beta chain described here comes from a study of T-cell reconstitution after alpha-beta-depleted transplantation in children. This clonotype showed up just a few times. Its target is unknown. J was trimmed by 4 bases and V by 0 bases; bases with no gene match: 11. The CDR3 extends over 18 amino acids. CDR1 and CDR2 (germline): LGHNA, YSLEER. Broader study findings: T-cell counts and diversity were attributed mostly to newly produced T cells one year after transplant.

Unique molecular identifiers featured in how the TCRbeta library was prepared. TCRdb re-derived calls from the PCR reads in MiXCR, one entry per CDR3 protein. The repertoire includes about 980,000 distinct CDR3 sequences, about 26% of them detected once, and about 28% sits in the top ten. The clonotype originates from a boy younger than two who had a stem cell transplant for SCID, so the T cells may come from the graft donor. This sample comprised PBMCs, mostly from graft donor cells, obtained 360 days after TCRalphabeta/CD19-depleted stem cell transplant. The chain recombines TRBV4-3 with TRBJ2-4; 8 bases align to TRBD2. The CDR3, as DNA: TGCGCCAGCAGCCAAGACCCACTCCACGGGGGGGCTAAAAACATTCAGTACTTC. This translates into CASSQDPLHGGAKNIQYF.